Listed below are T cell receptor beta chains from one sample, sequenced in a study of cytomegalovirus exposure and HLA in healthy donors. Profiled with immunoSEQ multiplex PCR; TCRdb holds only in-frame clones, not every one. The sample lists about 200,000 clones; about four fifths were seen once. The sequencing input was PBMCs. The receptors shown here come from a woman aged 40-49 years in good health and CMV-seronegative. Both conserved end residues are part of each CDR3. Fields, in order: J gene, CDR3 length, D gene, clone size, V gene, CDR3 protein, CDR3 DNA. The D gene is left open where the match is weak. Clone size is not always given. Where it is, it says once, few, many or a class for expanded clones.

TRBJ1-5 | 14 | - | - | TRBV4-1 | CASSQDGFNQPQHF | TGCGCCAGCAGCCAAGATGGCTTCAATCAGCCCCAGCATTTT
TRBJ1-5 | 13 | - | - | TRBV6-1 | CASVRGGNQPQHF | TGTGCCAGCGTCCGGGGGGGCAATCAGCCCCAGCATTTT
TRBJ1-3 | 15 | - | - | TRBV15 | CATSRTRGSGNTIYF | TGTGCCACCAGCAGAACCCGGGGGTCTGGAAACACCATATATTTT
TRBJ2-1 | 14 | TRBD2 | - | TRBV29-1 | CSVAGGRDINEQFF | TGCAGCGTTGCGGGCGGGAGGGATATAAATGAGCAGTTCTTC
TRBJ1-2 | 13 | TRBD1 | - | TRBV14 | CASSQGQDYGYTF | TGTGCCAGCAGCCAGGGACAGGACTATGGCTACACCTTC
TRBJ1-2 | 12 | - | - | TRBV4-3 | CASSRGEYGYTF | TGCGCCAGCAGCCGTGGGGAGTATGGCTACACCTTC
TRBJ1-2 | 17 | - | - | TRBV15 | CATSRDLSIRINYGYTF | TGTGCCACCAGCAGAGATCTATCGATCAGGATTAACTATGGCTACACCTTC
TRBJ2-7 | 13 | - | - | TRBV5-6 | CASSLDRSYEQYF | TGTGCCAGCAGCTTGGATCGGTCCTACGAGCAGTACTTC
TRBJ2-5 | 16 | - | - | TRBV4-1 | CASSQGTKGWQETQYF | TGCGCCAGCAGCCAAGGGACCAAGGGGTGGCAAGAGACCCAGTACTTC
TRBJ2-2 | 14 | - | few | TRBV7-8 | CASSLARGTGELFF | TGTGCCAGCAGCTTAGCGCGGGGTACCGGGGAGCTGTTTTTT
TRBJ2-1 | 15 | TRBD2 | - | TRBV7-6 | CASSGGTRGGNEQFF | TGTGCCAGCAGCGGAGGGACTAGAGGTGGGAATGAGCAGTTCTTC
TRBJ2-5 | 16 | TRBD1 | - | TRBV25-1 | CASSELRTGGTETQYF | TGTGCCAGCAGTGAATTACGGACAGGGGGCACAGAGACCCAGTACTTC
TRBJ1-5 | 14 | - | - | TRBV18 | CASSLEYSNQPQHF | TGTGCCAGCTCGCTCGAGTATAGCAATCAGCCCCAGCATTTT
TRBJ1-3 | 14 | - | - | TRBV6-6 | CASSSYLSGNTIYF | TGTGCCAGCAGTTCGTATCTCTCTGGAAACACCATATATTTT
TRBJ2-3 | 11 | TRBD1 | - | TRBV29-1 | CSVGTGDTQYF | TGCAGCGTTGGGACAGGGGATACGCAGTATTTT
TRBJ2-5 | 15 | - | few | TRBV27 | CASSLGGGGEETQYF | TGTGCCAGCAGTTTAGGGGGGGGCGGGGAAGAGACCCAGTACTTC
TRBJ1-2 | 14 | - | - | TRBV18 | CASSPEVEVYGYTF | TGTGCCAGCTCACCAGAGGTAGAAGTCTATGGCTACACCTTC
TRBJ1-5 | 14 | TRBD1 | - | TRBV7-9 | CASSQTGTNQPQHF | TGTGCCAGCAGCCAGACAGGGACCAATCAGCCCCAGCATTTT
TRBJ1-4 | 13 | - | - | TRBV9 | CASSPVPDEKLFF | TGTGCCAGCAGCCCCGTCCCAGATGAAAAACTGTTTTTT
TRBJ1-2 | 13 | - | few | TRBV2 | CASTDRVSDGYTF | TGTGCCAGCACGGACAGAGTCTCCGATGGCTACACCTTC
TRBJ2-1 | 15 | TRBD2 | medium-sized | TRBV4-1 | CASSALAGGYNEQFF | TGCGCCAGCAGCGCCCTAGCGGGAGGGTACAATGAGCAGTTCTTC
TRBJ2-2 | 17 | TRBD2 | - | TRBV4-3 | CASSQSGLAGGPGELFF | TGCGCCAGCAGCCAATCGGGACTAGCGGGAGGGCCCGGGGAGCTGTTTTTT
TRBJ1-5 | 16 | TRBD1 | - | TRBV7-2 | CASSLNGQGFDQPQHF | TGTGCCAGCAGCTTAAACGGACAGGGGTTCGATCAGCCCCAGCATTTT
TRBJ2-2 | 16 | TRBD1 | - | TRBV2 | CASSDRTGSITGELFF | TGTGCCAGCAGTGACAGGACAGGATCAATTACCGGGGAGCTGTTTTTT
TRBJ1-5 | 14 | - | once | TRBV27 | CASRPTGPTQPQHF | TGTGCCAGCAGACCCACAGGGCCCACTCAGCCCCAGCATTTT
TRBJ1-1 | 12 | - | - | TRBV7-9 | CASSPPDTEAFF | TGTGCCAGCAGCCCCCCGGACACTGAAGCTTTCTTT
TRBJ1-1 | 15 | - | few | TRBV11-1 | CASSPRQRLNTEAFF | TGTGCCAGCAGCCCGAGACAGAGACTGAACACTGAAGCTTTCTTT
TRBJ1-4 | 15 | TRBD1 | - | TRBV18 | CASSRDRGTNEKLFF | TGTGCCAGCTCACGAGACAGGGGGACTAATGAAAAACTGTTTTTT
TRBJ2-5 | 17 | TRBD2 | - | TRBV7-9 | CASSLGTLSGRAETQYF | TGTGCCAGCAGCTTAGGCACCCTTAGCGGGAGGGCCGAGACCCAGTACTTC
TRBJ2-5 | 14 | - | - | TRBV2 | CASSGGPAQETQYF | TGTGCCAGCAGCGGGGGGCCGGCGCAAGAGACCCAGTACTTC
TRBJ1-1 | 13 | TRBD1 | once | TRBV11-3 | CASSSQGVTEAFF | TGTGCCAGCAGCTCCCAGGGGGTCACTGAAGCTTTCTTT
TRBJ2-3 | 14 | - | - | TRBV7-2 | CASSLGASTDTQYF | TGTGCCAGCAGCTTAGGAGCCTCCACAGATACGCAGTATTTT
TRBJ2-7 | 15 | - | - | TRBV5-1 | CASSLAQGGSYEQYF | TGCGCCAGCAGCTTAGCACAGGGAGGGTCCTACGAGCAGTACTTC
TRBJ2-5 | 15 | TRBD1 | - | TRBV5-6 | CASSPGQGAGETQYF | TGTGCCAGCAGCCCCGGACAGGGGGCTGGGGAGACCCAGTACTTC
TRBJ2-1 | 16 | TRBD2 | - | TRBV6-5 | CASSYGSASGGDEQFF | TGTGCCAGCAGTTATGGGTCGGCTAGCGGGGGGGATGAGCAGTTCTTC
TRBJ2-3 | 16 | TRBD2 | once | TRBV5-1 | CASSLGSLAGTDTQYF | TGCGCCAGCAGCTTGGGATCGCTAGCGGGCACAGATACGCAGTATTTT
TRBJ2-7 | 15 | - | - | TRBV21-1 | CASTPTSGGSYEQYF | TGTGCCAGCACCCCGACTAGCGGGGGCTCCTACGAGCAGTACTTC
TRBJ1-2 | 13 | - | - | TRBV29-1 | CSAGNRDNYGYTF | TGCAGCGCGGGTAACAGGGATAACTATGGCTACACCTTC
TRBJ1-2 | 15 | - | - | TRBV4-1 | CASSQGGLWDYGYTF | TGCGCCAGCAGCCAAGGAGGACTGTGGGACTATGGCTACACCTTC
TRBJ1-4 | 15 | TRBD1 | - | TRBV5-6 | CASSLTGGPNEKLFF | TGTGCCAGCAGCTTAACAGGGGGCCCTAATGAAAAACTGTTTTTT
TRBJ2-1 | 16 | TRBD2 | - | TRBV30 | CAWSVLRLAGGGEQFF | TGTGCCTGGAGTGTATTAAGACTAGCGGGAGGGGGCGAGCAGTTCTTC
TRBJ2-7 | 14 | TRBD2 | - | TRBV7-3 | CASSPSTSTGEQYF | TGTGCCAGCAGCCCATCGACTAGCACGGGCGAGCAGTACTTC
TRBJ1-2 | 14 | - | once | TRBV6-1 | CASSPAAGPYGYTF | TGTGCCAGCAGCCCCGCCGCAGGGCCTTATGGCTACACCTTC
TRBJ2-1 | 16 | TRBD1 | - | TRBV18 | CASSPLRTGGENEQFF | TGTGCCAGCTCACCCCTGAGGACAGGGGGTGAGAATGAGCAGTTCTTC
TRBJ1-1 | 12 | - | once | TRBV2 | CASTPGNTEAFF | TGTGCCAGCACGCCGGGGAACACTGAAGCTTTCTTT
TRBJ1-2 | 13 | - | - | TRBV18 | CASSPYMEAGYTF | TGTGCCAGCTCACCCTACATGGAGGCTGGCTACACCTTC
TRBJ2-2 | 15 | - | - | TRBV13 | CASSPPDRPHGELFF | TGTGCCAGCAGCCCTCCCGACAGACCCCACGGGGAGCTGTTTTTT
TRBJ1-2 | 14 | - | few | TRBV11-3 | CASSSTRTNYGYTF | TGTGCCAGCAGCTCCACCAGGACTAACTATGGCTACACCTTC
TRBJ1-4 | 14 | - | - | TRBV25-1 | CASSELGGGEKLFF | TGTGCCAGCAGTGAATTGGGGGGAGGAGAAAAACTGTTTTTT
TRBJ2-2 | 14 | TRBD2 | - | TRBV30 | CAWRKAGGTGELFF | TGTGCCTGGAGAAAAGCGGGAGGGACCGGGGAGCTGTTTTTT
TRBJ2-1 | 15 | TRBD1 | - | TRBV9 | CASSPSGQGYNEQFF | TGTGCCAGCAGCCCCTCGGGACAGGGGTACAATGAGCAGTTCTTC
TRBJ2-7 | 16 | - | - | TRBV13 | CASSYNREWGSYEQYF | TGTGCCAGCAGCTATAACAGGGAATGGGGCTCCTACGAGCAGTACTTC
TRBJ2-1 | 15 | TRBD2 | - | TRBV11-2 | CASGDSGSSYNEQFF | TGTGCCAGCGGGGATAGCGGGAGCTCCTACAATGAGCAGTTCTTC